These T cell receptor beta chains were read from a single sample in a study of CXCR3-negative and CXCR3-positive naive CD8 T cells. With the 5' RACE reads reprocessed, TCRdb shows one record per CDR3 protein and no DNA. The table lists some 60,000 distinct CDR3 sequences, with 0.5% to 0.6% in the top ten. The sample comprised naive CXCR3+ CD8+ T cells from blood. These receptors originate from a human donor in good health. Some clones in this sample may be carry-over from other donors' samples. The CDR3 runs from the conserved cysteine through the conserved F or W.

TRBJ1-1	TRBV29-1	CSVEARGLQNTEAFF
TRBJ1-6	TRBV7-6	CASSPASVYRDSPGANSPLHF
TRBJ2-7	TRBV2	CASSEAWAGQYF
TRBJ2-7	TRBV29-1	CSVASSPHYEQYF
TRBJ2-1	TRBV7-7	CASSFGAGEQFF
TRBJ1-1	TRBV25-1	CASSELLEDPNTEAFF
TRBJ2-6	TRBV19	CASWASGANVLTF
TRBJ2-7	TRBV11-2	CASSLSQLTYEQYF
TRBJ2-1	TRBV5-1	CASSLRGDYDEQFF
TRBJ2-1	TRBV6-2/TRBV6-3	CASTSGGEQFF
TRBJ2-3	TRBV5-4	CASSSAHTQYF
TRBJ2-2	TRBV10-3	CAIKRATDTGELFF
TRBJ2-3	TRBV20-1	CSARVVGVTTDTQYF
TRBJ1-1	TRBV25-1	CASSEYGHNTEAFF
TRBJ1-1	TRBV4-1	CASSQGPEGAYTEAFF
TRBJ2-7	TRBV28	CASSLASSYEQYF
TRBJ2-1	TRBV29-1	CSVGQGNEQFF
TRBJ2-2	TRBV20-1	CSARGTPGGGENTGELFF
TRBJ1-1	TRBV4-2	CASSQGPEVLGTEAFF
TRBJ1-2	TRBV6-2/TRBV6-3	CASSYIPPDDTF
TRBJ2-7	TRBV7-8	CASSLAAGVVTYEQYF
TRBJ2-7	TRBV6-2/TRBV6-3	CATLGRILSSYEQYF
TRBJ2-3	TRBV2	CASSEARGGSTDTQYF
TRBJ2-7	TRBV6-5	CASSYSGQGSHEQYF